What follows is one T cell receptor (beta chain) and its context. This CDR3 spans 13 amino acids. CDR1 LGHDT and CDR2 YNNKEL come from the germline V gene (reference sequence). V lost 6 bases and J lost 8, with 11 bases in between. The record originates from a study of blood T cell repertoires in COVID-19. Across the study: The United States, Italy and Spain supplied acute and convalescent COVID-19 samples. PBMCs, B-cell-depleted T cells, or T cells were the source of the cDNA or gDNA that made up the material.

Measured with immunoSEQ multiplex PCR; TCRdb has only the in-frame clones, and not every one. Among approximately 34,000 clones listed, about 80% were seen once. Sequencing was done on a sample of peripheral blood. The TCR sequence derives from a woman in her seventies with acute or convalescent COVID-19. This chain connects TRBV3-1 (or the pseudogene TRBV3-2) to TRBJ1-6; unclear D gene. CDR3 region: CASSVGGHSPLHF. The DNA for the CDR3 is TGTGCCAGCAGTGTGGGAGGGCATTCACCCCTCCACTTT.